This T cell receptor beta chain was sequenced during a study of control samples from healthy donors and cancer patients (dated by TCRdb to about 2020). The CDR3 goes from the cysteine to the phenylalanine over 14 residues. The entry retains the CDR3 DNA only, 42 bases that are in frame from base 1. For CDR1 and CDR2, the germline V gene lists SNHLY and FYNNEI. Trimming at the junction amounts to 8 bases on V and 1 base on J, and the germline ends lie 12 bases apart. Notes on this clone: It lacks a known antigen. Per-nucleotide qualities are absent, and no much larger clonotype sits a single base away.

To prepare the library, the immunoSEQ multiplex PCR assay was applied. TCRdb retrieved this table from immuneACCESS and kept in-frame rearrangements only. Not all clones are present; in checked studies, unresolved V genes account for under half, and no reason is known for the remainder. This sample holds roughly 150,000 clones; roughly 92% were observed only once. The ten most abundant clones make up approximately 2.5% of the sample. Sample: blood. The sequence links TRBV2 to TRBJ1-3; the D gene is perhaps TRBD1, on 6 matching bases. The clonotype comes from a man aged 45-65 years in good health. The CDR3 region reads CASSGARSGNTIYF. At the DNA level, the sequence is TGTGCCAGCTCGGGGGCAAGATCTGGAAACACCATATATTTT.